Listed below are T cell receptor beta chains from one sample, sequenced in a study of blood T cells in healthy people across ages. TCRdb processed the 5' RACE reads anew with MiXCR; each CDR3 protein has one entry. The sample lists over a million distinct CDR3 sequences; approximately 63% were seen once. Sequencing was carried out using blood. The receptors originated from a young man in good health. The conserved cysteine and the conserved F or W are not part of the CDR3 here. Each record gives: V gene, J gene, CDR3 length, clone size, CDR3 protein. Expanded clones get a size class; other rows say once, few or many, or leave the size out.

>TRBV2|TRBJ1-2|13|-
ASSEWRIANYGYT
>TRBV4-1|-|14|-
ASSQADGPSYNEQY
>TRBV10-3|TRBJ1-1|10|-
AISSRVTEAF
>TRBV6-2/TRBV6-3|TRBJ1-1|12|-
ASSYRGVGTEAF
>TRBV4-1|-|11|few
ASSLQLGGEQY
>TRBV29-1|TRBJ2-3|9|few
SVGVSDTQY
>TRBV20-1|TRBJ2-5|14|few
SAFPPGQGFGETQY
>TRBV29-1|TRBJ2-1|14|-
SSSHSGIIGGGEQF
>TRBV5-1|TRBJ1-6|14|-
VSSLLTESYNSPLH
>TRBV13|TRBJ2-5|11|-
ASSLGWYNEQY
>TRBV7-9|TRBJ1-2|12|-
ASSLDNRNYGYT
>TRBV12-3/TRBV12-4|-|10|-
ASLRVVGEQY
>TRBV23-1|TRBJ1-6|12|-
ASGKGQGDSPLH
>TRBV25-1|-|10|-
ASREPNYEQY
>TRBV5-1|TRBJ2-1|13|-
ASSPTRDNNNEQF
>TRBV6-1|-|9|-
ASSDDNEQY
>TRBV12-3/TRBV12-4|TRBJ2-1|11|few
ASSFSGAHEQF
>TRBV6-2/TRBV6-3|TRBJ2-7|13|-
ASRRRGAEYYEQY
>TRBV6-2/TRBV6-3|TRBJ1-1|9|once
ATVVVPRAF
>TRBV4-1|TRBJ2-2|15|few
ASSHPTGKVYTGELF
>TRBV5-1|-|12|-
ASSIQGLSYEQY
>TRBV27|TRBJ1-2|12|few
ASSLSQGNYGYT
>TRBV12-3/TRBV12-4|TRBJ1-6|12|-
ASTQGFGNSPLH
>TRBV29-1|TRBJ1-2|12|-
SVESATDNYGYT
>TRBV29-1|TRBJ2-7|12|-
SVELTGGSYEQY
>TRBV11-2|TRBJ2-4|13|few
ASRKSGGAVNIQY
>TRBV20-1|TRBJ2-5|9|-
SATDRDEQY
>TRBV7-9|TRBJ2-5|14|few
ASSPRLNGRDETQY
>TRBV6-1|TRBJ1-6|13|-
ASSFGQGANSPLH
>TRBV7-9|TRBJ1-2|10|-
ASSLKEDGYT
>TRBV11-2|TRBJ2-1|14|few
ASSSGRTGIYNEQF
>TRBV4-3|TRBJ2-3|17|-
ASSQDFLTSGGSTDTQY
>TRBV14|TRBJ2-5|14|-
ASSQQGAYLQETQY
>TRBV7-2|TRBJ2-1|13|-
ASSMTSGFFYGQF
>TRBV25-1|TRBJ1-2|12|few
ASSEPTGSYGYT
>TRBV28|TRBJ2-4|13|-
ASRSKTGLVNIQY
>TRBV10-3|TRBJ2-5|11|-
AITGEPQETQY
>TRBV28|TRBJ1-2|12|few
ASREQGGNYGYT
>TRBV2|TRBJ2-1|14|-
ASTTGGRISYNEQF
>TRBV19|TRBJ1-6|14|-
ASRQDQGKYNSPLH
>TRBV20-1|TRBJ2-5|11|-
SARDHIGETQY
>TRBV15|TRBJ2-7|13|few
ATSREGHLSYEQY
>TRBV4-2|TRBJ2-5|16|-
ASSQVESSWGSRETQY
>TRBV20-1|TRBJ2-1|12|few
SGGTAKTYNEQF
>TRBV10-3|TRBJ2-3|16|-
AISESVADSTGTDTQY
>TRBV27|TRBJ2-3|12|few
ASNQQAGTDTQY
>TRBV27|TRBJ2-3|11|-
ASSGLRVDAQY
>TRBV4-1|TRBJ2-7|15|-
ASSQEPLLQGSYEQY
>TRBV7-8|TRBJ2-7|14|-
ASSLWDRLTYNEQY
>TRBV3-1|TRBJ2-5|9|-
ASSQETGQY
>TRBV4-1|TRBJ1-2|15|few
ASRAPARGGSNYGYT
>TRBV5-1|TRBJ2-3|12|-
ASSLWLVTDTQY
>TRBV7-2|TRBJ2-1|14|-
ASSLIAGGPYNEQF
>TRBV10-3|TRBJ1-4|13|-
AIASGPATNEKLF
>TRBV5-1|TRBJ2-1|10|-
ASSEDCHEQF
>TRBV7-9|TRBJ2-3|14|-
ASSPGSGTRTDTQY
>TRBV5-5|TRBJ2-5|13|-
ASSSGQGGGETQY
>TRBV24-1|TRBJ1-2|10|once
ATREYRGGYT
>TRBV4-1|-|15|-
ASSQNPPGTGGHEQY